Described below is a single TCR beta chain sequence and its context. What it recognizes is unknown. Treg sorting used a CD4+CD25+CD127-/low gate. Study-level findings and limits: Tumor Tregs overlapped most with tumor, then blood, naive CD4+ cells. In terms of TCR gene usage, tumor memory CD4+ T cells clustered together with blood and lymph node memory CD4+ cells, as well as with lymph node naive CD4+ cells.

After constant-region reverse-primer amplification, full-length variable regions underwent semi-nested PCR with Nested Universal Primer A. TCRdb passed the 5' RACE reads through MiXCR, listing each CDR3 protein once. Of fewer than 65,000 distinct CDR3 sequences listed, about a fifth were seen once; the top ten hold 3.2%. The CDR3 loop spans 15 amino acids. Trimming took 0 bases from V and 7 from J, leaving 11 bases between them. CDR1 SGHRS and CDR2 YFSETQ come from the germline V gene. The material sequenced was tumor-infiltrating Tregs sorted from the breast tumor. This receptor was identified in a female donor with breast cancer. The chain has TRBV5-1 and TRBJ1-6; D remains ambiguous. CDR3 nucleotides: TGCGCCAGCAGCTTGGCCGACGGAGAGAATTCACCCCTCCACTTT. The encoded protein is CASSLADGENSPLHF.